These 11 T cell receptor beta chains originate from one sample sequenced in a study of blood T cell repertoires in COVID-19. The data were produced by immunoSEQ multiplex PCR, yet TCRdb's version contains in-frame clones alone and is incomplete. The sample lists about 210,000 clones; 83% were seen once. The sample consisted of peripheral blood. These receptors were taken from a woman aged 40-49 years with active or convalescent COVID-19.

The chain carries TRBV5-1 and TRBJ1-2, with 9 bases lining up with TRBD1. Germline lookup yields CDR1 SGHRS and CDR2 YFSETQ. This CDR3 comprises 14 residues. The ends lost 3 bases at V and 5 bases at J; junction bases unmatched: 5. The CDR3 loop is CASSWGDREYGYTF. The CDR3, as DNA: TGCGCCAGCAGCTGGGGGGACAGGGAATATGGCTACACCTTC.

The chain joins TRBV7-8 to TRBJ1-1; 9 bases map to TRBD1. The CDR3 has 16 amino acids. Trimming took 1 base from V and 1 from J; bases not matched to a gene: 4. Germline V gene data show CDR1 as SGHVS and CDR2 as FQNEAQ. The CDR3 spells CASSLEKGQGNTEAFF. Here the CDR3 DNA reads TGTGCCAGCAGCTTAGAAAAGGGACAGGGGAACACTGAAGCTTTCTTT.

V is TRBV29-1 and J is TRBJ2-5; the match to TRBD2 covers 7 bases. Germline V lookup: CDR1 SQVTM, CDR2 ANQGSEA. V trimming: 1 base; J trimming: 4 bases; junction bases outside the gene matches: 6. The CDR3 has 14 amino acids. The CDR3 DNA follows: TGCAGCGTTGAAGGAGATACGGGGGGAGAGACCCAGTACTTC. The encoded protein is CSVEGDTGGETQYF.

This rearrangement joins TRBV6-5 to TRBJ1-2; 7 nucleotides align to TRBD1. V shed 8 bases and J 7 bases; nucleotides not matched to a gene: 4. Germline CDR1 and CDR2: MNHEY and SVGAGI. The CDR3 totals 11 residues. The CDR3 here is CASRNRGGYTF. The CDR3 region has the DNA TGTGCCAGCCGAAACAGGGGTGGCTACACCTTC.

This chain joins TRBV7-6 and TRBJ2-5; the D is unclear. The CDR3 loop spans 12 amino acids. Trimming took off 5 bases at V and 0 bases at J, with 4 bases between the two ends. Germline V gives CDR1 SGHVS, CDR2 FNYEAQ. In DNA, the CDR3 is TGTGCCAGCAGCGAGTACCAAGAGACCCAGTACTTC. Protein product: CASSEYQETQYF.

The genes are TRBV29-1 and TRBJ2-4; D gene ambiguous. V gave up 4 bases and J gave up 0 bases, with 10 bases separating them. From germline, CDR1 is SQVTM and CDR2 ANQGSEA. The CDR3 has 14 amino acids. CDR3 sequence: CSVGQVLAKNIQYF. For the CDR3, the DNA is TGCAGCGTTGGGCAGGTCTTAGCCAAAAACATTCAGTACTTC.

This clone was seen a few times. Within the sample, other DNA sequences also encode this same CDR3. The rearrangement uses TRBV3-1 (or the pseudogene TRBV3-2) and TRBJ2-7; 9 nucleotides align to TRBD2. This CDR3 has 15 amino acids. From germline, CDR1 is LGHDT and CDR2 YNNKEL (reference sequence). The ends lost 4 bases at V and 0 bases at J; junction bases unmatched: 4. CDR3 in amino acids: CASSRLAGSSYEQYF. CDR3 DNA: TGTGCCAGCAGCCGTCTAGCGGGGAGCTCCTACGAGCAGTACTTC.

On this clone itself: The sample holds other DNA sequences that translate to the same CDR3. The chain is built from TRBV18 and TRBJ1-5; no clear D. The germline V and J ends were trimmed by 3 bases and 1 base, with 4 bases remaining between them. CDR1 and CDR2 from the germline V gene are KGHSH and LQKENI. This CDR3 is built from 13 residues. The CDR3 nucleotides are TGTGCCAGCTCACCTCAGAGCAATCAGCCCCAGCATTTT. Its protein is CASSPQSNQPQHF.

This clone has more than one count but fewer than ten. CDR3 sequence reads: CASSLFASVSYNEQFF. The CDR3 DNA reads as TGTGCCAGCAGTTTATTCGCTAGCGTCTCCTACAATGAGCAGTTCTTC. The rearrangement joins TRBV27 to TRBJ2-1, with D possibly matching TRBD2 (6 bases). The CDR3 totals 16 residues. Germline CDR1 reads MNHEY; CDR2 reads SMNVEV (reference sequence). V lost 1 base to trimming and J lost 0 bases, with 10 bases between them.

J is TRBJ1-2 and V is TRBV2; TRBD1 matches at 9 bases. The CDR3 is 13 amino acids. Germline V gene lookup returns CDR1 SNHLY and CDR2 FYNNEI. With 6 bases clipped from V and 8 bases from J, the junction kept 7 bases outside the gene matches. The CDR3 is CASSAGQGIGYTF. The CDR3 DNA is TGTGCCAGCAGCGCGGGACAGGGCATAGGCTACACCTTC.

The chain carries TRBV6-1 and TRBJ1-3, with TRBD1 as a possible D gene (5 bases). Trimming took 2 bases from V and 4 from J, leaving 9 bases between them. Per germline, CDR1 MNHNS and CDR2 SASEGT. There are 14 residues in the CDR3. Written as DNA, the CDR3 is TGTGCCAGCAGTGAAATGACAGCCGGAAACACCATATATTTT. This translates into CASSEMTAGNTIYF.